These 2 T cell receptor beta chains were sequenced from one sample in a study of blood T cell repertoires in COVID-19. Profiling relied on immunoSEQ multiplex PCR, and the TCRdb table lists in-frame clones only, not all of them. The sample gives 200,000 to 250,000 clones, more than 75% of which show up once; roughly 8% is in the top ten. The sample taken for sequencing was peripheral blood. These receptors all come from a woman over 75 with COVID-19, enrolled during active disease.

This clone came up a few times. The chain has TRBV5-6 and TRBJ2-3; D might be TRBD2 (6 bases). Trimming left V 2 bases short and J 2 bases short, with 18 bases between. The length of the CDR3 is 17 residues. Germline V CDR1 and CDR2: SGHDT, YYEEEE. The CDR3, as DNA: TGTGCCAGCAGCTTCCGACGGCGACTAGATTTCACAGATACGCAGTATTTT. This encodes CASSFRRRLDFTDTQYF.

The genes are TRBV19 and TRBJ1-2; maybe TRBD1 (5 bases). The CDR3 is 13 amino acids. Germline V lookup: CDR1 LNHDA, CDR2 SQIVND (reference sequence). V dropped 5 bases and J dropped 6 bases, with 13 bases sitting between them. CDR3 protein: CASSAGTNNGYTF. In nucleotides, the CDR3 is TGTGCCAGTAGTGCCGGGACTAATAATGGCTACACCTTC.